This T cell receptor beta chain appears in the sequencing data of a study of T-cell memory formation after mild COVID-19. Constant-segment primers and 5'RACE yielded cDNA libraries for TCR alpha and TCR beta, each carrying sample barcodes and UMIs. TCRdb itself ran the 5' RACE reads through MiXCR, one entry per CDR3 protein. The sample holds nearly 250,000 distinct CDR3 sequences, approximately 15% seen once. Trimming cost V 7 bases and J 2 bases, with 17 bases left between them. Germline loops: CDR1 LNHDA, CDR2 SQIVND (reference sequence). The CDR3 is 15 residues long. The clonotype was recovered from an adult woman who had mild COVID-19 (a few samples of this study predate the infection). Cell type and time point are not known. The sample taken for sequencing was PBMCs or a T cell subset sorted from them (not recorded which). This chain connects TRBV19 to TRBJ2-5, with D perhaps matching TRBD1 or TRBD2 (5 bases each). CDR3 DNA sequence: TGTGCCAGTAATCATTTGGGACGCTCTCAAGAGACCCAGTACTTC. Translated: CASNHLGRSQETQYF.